This T cell receptor (beta chain) was obtained from a study of shared clonotypes between healthy human individuals. Notes on the study in general: Relative to clonotypes present in all four donors, those not shared had lower generation probabilities.

In the authors' workflow: ImmunoSEQ output lacked quality scores and full-length reads, limiting matched filtering. Sequencing was performed with immunoSEQ multiplex PCR; in TCRdb, only in-frame clones are kept and a portion is missing. For V, J and clone size, that table is used; D and trimming come from the DNA. The sample holds over a million clones, roughly 74% seen once. As concerns this clone: Its antigen is undetermined.

Every one of the donors was a Caucasian adult that lived in Nashville, Tennessee. Splitting of CD4+ cells produced CD45RA+ naive and CD45RA-negative memory subsets. Germline V gene data show CDR1 as SGDLS and CDR2 as YYNGEE. The CDR3 has 15 residues. V lost 4 bases, J lost 2 bases, and 9 bases stayed unmatched. The rearrangement uses TRBV9 and TRBJ2-7, with TRBD1 identical over 7 bases. This sequence was found in a man between 18 and 35 years old in good health. Some clones in this sample may be carry-over from other donors' samples. Sequenced sample: memory CD4+ T cells from PBMCs. Subset given: CD45RA-negative fraction. CDR3 loop: CASSPRDRATYEQYF. The CDR3 nucleotides read TGTGCCAGCAGCCCCAGAGACAGGGCAACCTACGAGCAGTACTTC.